The present entry profiles one T cell receptor beta chain with its context. Its antigen is unidentified. CDR1 and CDR2 (germline): DFQATT, SNEGSKA (reference sequence). This CDR3 comprises 21 residues. With V trimmed by 6 bases and J by 0 bases, 17 bases remained unmatched. After constant-region reverse-primer amplification, full-length variable regions underwent semi-nested PCR with Nested Universal Primer A. TCRdb reanalysed the 5' RACE reads using MiXCR and keeps one entry per CDR3 protein. The table lists around 50,000 distinct CDR3 sequences, approximately 26% of them singletons. Overall study results and limits: Tumor-infiltrating Treg TCR alpha and beta sequences overlapped most with tumor naive CD4+ T cells, then blood naive. Tumor memory CD4+ T cell TCR gene usage clustered with blood and lymph node memory CD4+ cells and lymph node naive CD4+ cells.

The sorted Tregs were CD4+CD25+CD127-/low cells. The sequencing sample was made of tumor-infiltrating Tregs sorted from the breast tumor. This clonotype originated in a female donor with breast cancer. This sequence joins TRBV20-1 and TRBJ2-6; TRBD2 agrees at 13 bases. CDR3 coding DNA: TGCAGTGCCGCGGATATTAGAGGACTAGCGGGGGCCCTCTCTGGGGCCAACGTCCTGACTTTC. Translating gives CSAADIRGLAGALSGANVLTF.